The entry below gives a single T cell receptor (beta chain) sequence along with its context. Germline V lookup: CDR1 SGHTA, CDR2 FQGTGA. This CDR3 comprises 11 residues. V shed 4 bases and J 14 bases; nucleotides not matched to a gene: 3. The source of the sample is a study of cytomegalovirus exposure and HLA in healthy donors. The overall study: It was reported in a later analysis that the same platform had been used for the 120 validation repertoires as for the roughly 670 first-cohort repertoires.

Produced via immunoSEQ multiplex PCR; TCRdb's table is partial and in-frame only. The data show some 160,000 clones, roughly 90% seen once. This sequence was found in a man aged 18 to 29 in good health and CMV-seronegative. Material for sequencing was PBMCs. The chain is built from TRBV7-3 and TRBJ2-1; 9 bases agree with TRBD1. This CDR3 is CASSSGTGKFF. CDR3 DNA: TGTGCCAGCAGCTCCGGGACAGGGAAGTTCTTC. The full variable domain, completed using reference TRBV7-3 and TRBJ2-1, is GAGVSQTPSNKVTEKGKYVELRCDPISGHTALYWYRQSLGQGPEFLIYFQGTGAADDSGLPNDRFFAVRPEGSVSTLKIQRTERGDSAVYLCASSSGTGKFFGPGTRLTVL.